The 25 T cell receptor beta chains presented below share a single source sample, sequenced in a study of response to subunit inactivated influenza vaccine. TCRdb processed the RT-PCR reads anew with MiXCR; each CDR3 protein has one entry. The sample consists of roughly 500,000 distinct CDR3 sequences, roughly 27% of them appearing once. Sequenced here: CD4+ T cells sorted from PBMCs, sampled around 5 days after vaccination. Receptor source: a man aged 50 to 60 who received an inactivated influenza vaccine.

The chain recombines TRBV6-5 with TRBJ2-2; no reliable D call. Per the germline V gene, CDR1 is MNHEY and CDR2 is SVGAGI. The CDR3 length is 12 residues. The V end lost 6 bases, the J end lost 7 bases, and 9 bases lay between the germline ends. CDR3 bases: TGTGCCAGCAGCCCCACTGACGGGGAGCTGTTTTTT. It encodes CASSPTDGELFF.

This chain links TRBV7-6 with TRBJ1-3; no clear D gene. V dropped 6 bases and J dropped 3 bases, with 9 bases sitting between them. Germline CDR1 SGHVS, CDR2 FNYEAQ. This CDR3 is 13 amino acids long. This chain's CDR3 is CASSQGGGNTIYF. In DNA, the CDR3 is TGTGCCAGCAGTCAAGGCGGTGGAAACACCATATATTTT.

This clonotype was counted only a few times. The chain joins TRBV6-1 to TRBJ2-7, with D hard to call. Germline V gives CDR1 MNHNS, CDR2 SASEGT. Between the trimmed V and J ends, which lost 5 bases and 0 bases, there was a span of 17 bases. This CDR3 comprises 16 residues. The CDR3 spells CASSPTARFYSYEQYF. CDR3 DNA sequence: TGTGCCAGCAGTCCCACGGCGCGGTTCTACTCCTACGAGCAGTACTTC.

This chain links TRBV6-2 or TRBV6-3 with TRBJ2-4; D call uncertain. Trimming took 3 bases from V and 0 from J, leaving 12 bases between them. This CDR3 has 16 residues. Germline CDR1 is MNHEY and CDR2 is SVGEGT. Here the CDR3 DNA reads TGTGCCAGCAGTTATGCCGTAGATCTAGCCAAAAACATTCAGTACTTC. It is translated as CASSYAVDLAKNIQYF.

In DNA, the CDR3 is TGTGCCAGCAGTTACTCGAGCCAGGGTTCGCGCGAGCAGTACTTC. Translation gives CASSYSSQGSREQYF. This chain joins TRBV6-5 and TRBJ2-7; tentative D call: TRBD1 (5 bases). This CDR3 is 15 amino acids long. Trimming took off 0 bases at V and 6 bases at J, with 15 bases between the two ends. Looked up from germline, CDR1 is MNHEY and CDR2 is SVGAGI.

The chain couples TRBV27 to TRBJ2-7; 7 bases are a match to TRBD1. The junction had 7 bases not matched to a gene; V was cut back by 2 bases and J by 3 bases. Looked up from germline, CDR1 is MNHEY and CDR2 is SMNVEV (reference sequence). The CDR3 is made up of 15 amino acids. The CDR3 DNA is TGTGCCAGCAGTTTAAGTATAGGGGGCTACTACGAGCAGTACTTC. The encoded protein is CASSLSIGGYYEQYF.

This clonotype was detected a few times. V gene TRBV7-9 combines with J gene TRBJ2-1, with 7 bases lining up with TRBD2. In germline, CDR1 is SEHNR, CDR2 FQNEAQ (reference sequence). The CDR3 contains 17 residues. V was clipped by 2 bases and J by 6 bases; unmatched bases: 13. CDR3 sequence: CASSLLPIRGVPNEQFF. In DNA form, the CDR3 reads TGTGCCAGCAGCTTACTCCCCATTCGGGGGGTCCCCAATGAGCAGTTCTTC.

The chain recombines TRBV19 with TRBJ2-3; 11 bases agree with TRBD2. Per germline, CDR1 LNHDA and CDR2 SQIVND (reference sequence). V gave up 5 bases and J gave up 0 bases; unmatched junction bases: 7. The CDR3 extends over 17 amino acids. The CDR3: CASSAATSGISTDTQYF. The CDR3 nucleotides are TGTGCCAGTAGTGCCGCGACTAGCGGGATTAGCACAGATACGCAGTATTTT.

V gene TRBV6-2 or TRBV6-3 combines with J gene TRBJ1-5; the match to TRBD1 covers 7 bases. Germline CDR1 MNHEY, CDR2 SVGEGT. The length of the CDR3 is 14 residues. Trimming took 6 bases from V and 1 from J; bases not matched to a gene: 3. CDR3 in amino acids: CASRPGGSNQPQHF. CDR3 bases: TGTGCCAGCAGACCAGGGGGGAGCAATCAGCCCCAGCATTTT.

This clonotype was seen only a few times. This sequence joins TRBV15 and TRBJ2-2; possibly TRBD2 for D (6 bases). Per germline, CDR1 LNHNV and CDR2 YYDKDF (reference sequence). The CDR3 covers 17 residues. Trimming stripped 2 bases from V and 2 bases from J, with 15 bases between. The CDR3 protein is CATSRTRDFSNTGELFF. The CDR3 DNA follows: TGTGCCACCAGCAGAACGAGGGACTTCAGTAACACCGGGGAGCTGTTTTTT. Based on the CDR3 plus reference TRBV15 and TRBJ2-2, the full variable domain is DAMVIQNPRYQVTQFGKPVTLSCSQTLNHNVMYWYQQKSSQAPKLLFHYYDKDFNNEADTPDNFQSRRPNTSFCFLDIRSPGLGDTAMYLCATSRTRDFSNTGELFFGEGSRLTVL.

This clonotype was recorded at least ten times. The CDR3 is CASSLRYEQFF. CDR3 nucleotides: TGTGCCAGCAGCCTCCGTTACGAGCAGTTCTTC. The V gene is TRBV28, the J gene TRBJ2-1; D is unresolved. V was shortened by 6 bases and J by 10 bases, with 10 bases between the two germline ends. The CDR3 contains 11 residues. Germline CDR1 reads MDHEN; CDR2 reads SYDVKM.

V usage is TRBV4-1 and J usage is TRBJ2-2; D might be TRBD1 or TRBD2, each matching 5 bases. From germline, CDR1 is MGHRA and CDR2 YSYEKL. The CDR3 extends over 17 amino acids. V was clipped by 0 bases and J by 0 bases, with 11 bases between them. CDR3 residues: CASSQDRGAPNTGELFF. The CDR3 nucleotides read TGCGCCAGCAGCCAAGACAGAGGGGCACCGAACACCGGGGAGCTGTTTTTT.

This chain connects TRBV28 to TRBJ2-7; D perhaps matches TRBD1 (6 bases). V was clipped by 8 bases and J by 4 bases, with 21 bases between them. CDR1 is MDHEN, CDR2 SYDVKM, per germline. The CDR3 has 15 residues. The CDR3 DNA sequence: TGTGCCAGCTTGGCTCCTATCGGGACACCTTACGAGCAGTACTTC. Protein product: CASLAPIGTPYEQYF.

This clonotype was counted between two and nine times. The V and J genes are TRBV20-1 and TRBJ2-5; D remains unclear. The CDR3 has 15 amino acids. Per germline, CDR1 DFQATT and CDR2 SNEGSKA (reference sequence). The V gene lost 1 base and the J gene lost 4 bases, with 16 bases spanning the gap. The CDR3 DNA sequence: TGCAGTGCTAGAGTTCTGGGCCCTGCCACAGAGACCCAGTACTTC. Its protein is CSARVLGPATETQYF.

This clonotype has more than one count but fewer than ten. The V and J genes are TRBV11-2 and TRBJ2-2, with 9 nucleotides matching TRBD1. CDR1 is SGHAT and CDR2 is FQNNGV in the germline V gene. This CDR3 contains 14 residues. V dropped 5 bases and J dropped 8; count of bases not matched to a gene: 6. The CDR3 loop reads CASSPRDRVGELFF. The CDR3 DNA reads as TGTGCCAGCAGCCCGCGGGACAGGGTAGGGGAGCTGTTTTTT.

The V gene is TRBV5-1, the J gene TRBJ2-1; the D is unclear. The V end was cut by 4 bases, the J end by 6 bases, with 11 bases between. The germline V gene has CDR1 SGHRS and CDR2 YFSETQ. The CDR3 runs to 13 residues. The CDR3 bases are TGCGCCAGCAGCACCCGATCCGCCAATGAGCAGTTCTTC. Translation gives CASSTRSANEQFF.

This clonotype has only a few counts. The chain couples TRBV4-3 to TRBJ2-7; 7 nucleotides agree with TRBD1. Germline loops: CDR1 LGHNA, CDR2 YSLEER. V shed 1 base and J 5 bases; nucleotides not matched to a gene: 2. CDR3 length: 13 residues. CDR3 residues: CASSQGQGDEQYF. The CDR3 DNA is TGCGCCAGCAGCCAAGGACAGGGAGACGAGCAGTACTTC.

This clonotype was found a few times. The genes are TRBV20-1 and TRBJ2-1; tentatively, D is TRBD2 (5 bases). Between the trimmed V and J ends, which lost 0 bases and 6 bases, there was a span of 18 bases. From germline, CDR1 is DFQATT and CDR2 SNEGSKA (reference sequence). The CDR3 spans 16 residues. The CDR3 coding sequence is TGCAGTGCTAGAGATCCCCGATCGCGGGCAGGCAATGAGCAGTTCTTC. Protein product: CSARDPRSRAGNEQFF.

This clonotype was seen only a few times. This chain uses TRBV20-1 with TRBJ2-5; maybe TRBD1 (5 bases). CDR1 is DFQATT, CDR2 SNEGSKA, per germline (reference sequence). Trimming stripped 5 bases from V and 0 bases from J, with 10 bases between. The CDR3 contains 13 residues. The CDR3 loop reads CSALRGNQETQYF. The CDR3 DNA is TGCAGTGCTCTTAGGGGCAACCAAGAGACCCAGTACTTC.

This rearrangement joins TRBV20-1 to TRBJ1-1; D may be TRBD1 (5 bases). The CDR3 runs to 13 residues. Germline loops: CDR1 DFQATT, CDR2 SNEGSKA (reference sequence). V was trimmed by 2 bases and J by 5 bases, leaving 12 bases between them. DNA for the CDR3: TGCAGTGCTAGACCCCAGGGATTTACTGAAGCTTTCTTT. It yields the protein CSARPQGFTEAFF.

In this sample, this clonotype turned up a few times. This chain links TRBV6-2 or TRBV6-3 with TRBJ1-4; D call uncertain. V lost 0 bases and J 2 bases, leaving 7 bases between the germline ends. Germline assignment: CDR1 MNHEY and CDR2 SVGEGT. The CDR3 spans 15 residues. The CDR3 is CASSYSGGTNEKLFF. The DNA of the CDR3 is TGTGCCAGCAGTTACTCAGGCGGGACTAATGAAAAACTGTTTTTT.

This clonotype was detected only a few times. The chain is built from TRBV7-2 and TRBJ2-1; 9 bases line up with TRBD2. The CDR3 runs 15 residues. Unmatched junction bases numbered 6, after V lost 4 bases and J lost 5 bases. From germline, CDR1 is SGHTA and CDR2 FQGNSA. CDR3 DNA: TGTGCCAGCAGCTCTCGGCCTAGCGGGAACAATGAGCAGTTCTTC. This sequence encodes CASSSRPSGNNEQFF.

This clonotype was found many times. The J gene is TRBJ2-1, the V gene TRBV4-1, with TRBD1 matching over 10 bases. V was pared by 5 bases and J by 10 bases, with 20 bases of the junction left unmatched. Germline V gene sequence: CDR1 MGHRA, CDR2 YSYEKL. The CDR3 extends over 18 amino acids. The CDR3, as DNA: TGCGCCAGCAGCTATCCGGGACAGGGGCTCCAAGTAGGGGTGGAGCAGTTCTTC. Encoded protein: CASSYPGQGLQVGVEQFF.

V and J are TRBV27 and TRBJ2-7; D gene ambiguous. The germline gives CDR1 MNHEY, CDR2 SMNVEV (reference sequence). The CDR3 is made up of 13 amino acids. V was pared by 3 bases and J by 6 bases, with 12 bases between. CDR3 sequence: CASSFSVGREQYF. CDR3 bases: TGTGCCAGCAGTTTTTCCGTCGGACGCGAGCAGTACTTC.

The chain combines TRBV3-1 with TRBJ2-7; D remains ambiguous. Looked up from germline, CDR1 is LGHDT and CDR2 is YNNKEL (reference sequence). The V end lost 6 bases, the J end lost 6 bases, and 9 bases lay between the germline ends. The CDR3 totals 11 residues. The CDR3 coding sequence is TGTGCCAGCAGTCACCGGGTCGAGCAGTACTTC. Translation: CASSHRVEQYF.